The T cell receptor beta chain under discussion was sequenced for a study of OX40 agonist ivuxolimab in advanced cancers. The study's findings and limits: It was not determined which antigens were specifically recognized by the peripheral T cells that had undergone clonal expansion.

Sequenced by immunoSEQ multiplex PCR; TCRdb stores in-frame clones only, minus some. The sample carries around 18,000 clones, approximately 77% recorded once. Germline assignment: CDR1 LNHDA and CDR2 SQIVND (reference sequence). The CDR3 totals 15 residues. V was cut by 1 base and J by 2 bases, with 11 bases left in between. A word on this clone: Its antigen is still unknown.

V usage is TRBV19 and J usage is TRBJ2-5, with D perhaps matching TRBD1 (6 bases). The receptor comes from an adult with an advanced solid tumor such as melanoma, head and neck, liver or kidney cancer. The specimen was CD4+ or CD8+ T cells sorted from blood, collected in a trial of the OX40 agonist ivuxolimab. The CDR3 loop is CASSIGTARQETQYF. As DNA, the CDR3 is TGTGCCAGTAGTATAGGGACAGCCAGACAAGAGACCCAGTACTTC.